This T cell receptor (beta chain) was captured by sequencing in a study of regulatory T cells in long-lasting Graves disease. Time point specified: newly diagnosed GD, antithyroid drugs for less than 3 months. The TCR library was made from RNA that had been extracted from PBMCs in TRIzol. V was shortened by 2 bases and J by 2 bases, with 10 bases between the two germline ends. The CDR3 extends over 15 amino acids. CDR1 and CDR2 from the germline V gene are MDHEN and SYDVKM. Concerning this clonotype itself: It may be a read error: a sequence one base away is much more abundant.

Building the TCR beta libraries relied on iRepertoire HTBI primers, and CDR3 regions underwent Arm-PCR. TCRdb re-analysed the multiplex PCR reads in MiXCR, keeping a single row per CDR3 protein. Altogether hundreds of thousands of distinct CDR3 sequences are present, around 17% being singletons, with the ten largest covering 9.5% to 12%. The data also belong to a second study, concerning T cells in Graves' hyperthyroidism and ophthalmopathy.

The chain is built from TRBV28 and TRBJ1-5; no firm D call. Source: peripheral blood mononuclear cells (PBMCs), taken at new diagnosis, from a patient treated with antithyroid drugs. This clonotype originated in a woman aged 25 to 45 with Graves disease. The DNA for the CDR3 is TGTGCCAGCAGTTTAGCGGGGTGGGGCAATCAGCCCCAGCATTTT. Amino acid sequence: CASSLAGWGNQPQHF.